This passage covers 20 T cell receptor beta chains from one sample sequenced in a study of T cells after posttransplantation cyclophosphamide. TCRdb's copy holds only in-frame clones and misses some; the assay was immunoSEQ multiplex PCR. The sample carries some 53,000 clones, 85% to 90% recorded once. The sample taken for sequencing was PBMCs. The receptors originated from a young man with a blood cancer, CMV-positive, and with a related stem cell donor.

In its sample, this clone was seen once. V usage is TRBV5-4 and J usage is TRBJ2-7, with 8 bases identical to TRBD2. With 4 bases clipped from V and 4 bases from J, the junction kept 10 bases outside the gene matches. The CDR3 spans 15 residues. Germline values: CDR1 SGHNT, CDR2 YYREEE (reference sequence). CDR3 DNA: TGTGCCAGCAGCCTCGGGACGGGAGGGAGGTACGAGCAGTACTTC. Protein: CASSLGTGGRYEQYF.

The chain recombines TRBV30 with TRBJ1-5; perhaps TRBD1 as D (5 bases). Germline CDR1 is GTSNPN and CDR2 is SVGIG (reference sequence). CDR3 size: 13 residues. The ends were cut back, 5 bases at V and 6 bases at J, with 14 bases in the middle. In nucleotides, the CDR3 is TGTGCCTGGTCGGACACCGAAGTTCAGCCCCAGCATTTT. It yields the protein CAWSDTEVQPQHF. Drawing the rest from reference TRBV30 and TRBJ1-5, the complete variable domain is SQTIHQWPATLVQPVGSPLSLECTVEGTSNPNLYWYRQAAGRGLQLLFYSVGIGQISSEVPQNLSASRPQDRQFILSSKKLLLSDSGFYLCAWSDTEVQPQHFGDGTRLSIL.

The chain links TRBV2 to TRBJ2-7; 13 nucleotides line up with TRBD2. Per germline, CDR1 SNHLY and CDR2 FYNNEI. This CDR3 has 21 amino acids. Trimming at V came to 1 base and at J to 2 bases, leaving 17 bases not matched to a gene. The CDR3 nucleotides read TGTGCCAGCAGTGAAGTAGGTGGGTTGGGACTAGCGGGGCGAACCACCTACGAGCAGTACTTC. Translation: CASSEVGGLGLAGRTTYEQYF.

Note on this clone: Other DNA sequences in this sample translate to the same CDR3. The gene calls are TRBV9 and TRBJ1-4; D is perhaps TRBD1 (5 bases). The CDR3 length is 14 residues. With 2 bases removed from V and 6 bases from J, the gap between germline ends came to 11 bases. The V gene's germline CDR1 is SGDLS and CDR2 YYNGEE. The DNA for the CDR3 is TGTGCCAGCAGCGTCCAGGGAGGGGATGAAAAACTGTTTTTT. Amino acid sequence: CASSVQGGDEKLFF.

The genes are TRBV11-2 and TRBJ1-2, with unresolved D. The V end lost 3 bases, the J end lost 8 bases, and 13 bases lay between the germline ends. Germline values: CDR1 SGHAT, CDR2 FQNNGV. The CDR3 has 13 residues. CDR3 protein: CASSFLGSRGYTF. CDR3 coding DNA: TGTGCCAGCAGCTTTCTGGGTTCGCGGGGCTACACCTTC.

J is TRBJ1-5 and V is TRBV27, with a possible D match to TRBD1 (5 bases). Germline V gene data show CDR1 as MNHEY and CDR2 as SMNVEV (reference sequence). This CDR3 has 15 residues. The germline V and J ends were trimmed by 0 bases and 7 bases, with 13 bases remaining between them. In nucleotides, the CDR3 is TGTGCCAGCAGTTTATCTCAGGGTTCAGAGCAGCCCCAGCATTTT. Translated: CASSLSQGSEQPQHF.

This rearrangement joins TRBV2 to TRBJ1-5, with 8 bases matching TRBD1. The ends lost 6 bases at V and 6 bases at J; junction bases unmatched: 4. CDR3 length: 13 residues. The germline V gene has CDR1 SNHLY and CDR2 FYNNEI. CDR3 bases: TGTGCCAGCAGCGGACAGGGAGCTCAGCCCCAGCATTTT. It is translated as CASSGQGAQPQHF.

CDR3 in DNA: TGTGCCAGCAGTTTTGGGGCGGCAGGGCAGGGTGAAAAACTGTTTTTT. It codes for CASSFGAAGQGEKLFF. The V and J genes are TRBV28 and TRBJ1-4; D perhaps matches TRBD1 (5 bases). The CDR3 is 16 residues long. Germline V gene sequence: CDR1 MDHEN, CDR2 SYDVKM. The V gene lost 3 bases and the J gene lost 7 bases, with 18 bases spanning the gap.

This clone was recorded once. V gene TRBV27 combines with J gene TRBJ2-1, with 7 bases matching TRBD2. Germline V gene lookup returns CDR1 MNHEY and CDR2 SMNVEV (reference sequence). The CDR3 extends over 15 amino acids. The V segment lost 6 bases and the J segment 3 bases; nucleotides outside the gene matches: 8. The DNA for the CDR3 is TGTGCCAGCAGCCCTTTGACTAGCAGCTACAATGAGCAGTTCTTC. It codes for CASSPLTSSYNEQFF.

V gene TRBV29-1 combines with J gene TRBJ2-3, with D possibly matching TRBD1 (6 bases). The germline CDR1 and CDR2 sequences are SQVTM and ANQGSEA. The V and J ends lost 4 bases and 3 bases respectively, with 23 bases between them. CDR3 length equals 17 residues. DNA for the CDR3: TGCAGCGTTGTATCCCGCCTGTCGGTCAGGGGAACAGATACGCAGTATTTT. It codes for CSVVSRLSVRGTDTQYF.

The CDR3 sequence is CASSPRGGMRETQYF. The CDR3 DNA reads as TGTGCCAGCAGTCCCCGTGGGGGGATGAGGGAGACCCAGTACTTC. This chain uses TRBV28 with TRBJ2-5; D perhaps matches TRBD2 (6 bases). The CDR3 consists of 15 residues. CDR1 MDHEN and CDR2 SYDVKM come from the germline V gene. V shed 5 bases and J shed 5 bases, with 18 bases lying between them.

This clone was seen only a few times. The genes are TRBV19 and TRBJ2-4, with D possibly TRBD2 on 6 matching bases. The germline gives CDR1 LNHDA, CDR2 SQIVND (reference sequence). The V end lost 7 bases, the J end lost 7 bases, and 23 bases lay between the germline ends. The CDR3 is made up of 16 amino acids. The CDR3 nucleotides are TGTGCCAGTACCCCGAAGGAGGGGCATCGATCGAACATTCAGTACTTC. The encoded protein is CASTPKEGHRSNIQYF.

The rearrangement links TRBV18 to TRBJ2-3; a possible D gene is TRBD2 (5 bases). Trimming stripped 3 bases from V and 0 bases from J, with 10 bases between. CDR3 length equals 15 residues. CDR1 is KGHSH, CDR2 LQKENI, per germline. Written as DNA, the CDR3 is TGTGCCAGCTCACCCCGGGATAAGAGCACAGATACGCAGTATTTT. This sequence encodes CASSPRDKSTDTQYF.

The chain carries TRBV5-4 and TRBJ2-2; maybe TRBD2 (5 bases). Trimming shortened V by 1 base and J by 2 bases, and 12 bases separated the two germline ends. The length of the CDR3 is 16 residues. Germline CDR1 reads SGHNT; CDR2 reads YYREEE (reference sequence). CDR3 bases: TGTGCCAGCAGCTTGACTCGCGGGTCTAACACCGGGGAGCTGTTTTTT. It codes for CASSLTRGSNTGELFF.

This clone has just one count. This chain's CDR3 is CASSISGSTEAFF. The DNA of the CDR3 is TGTGCCAGTAGTATATCAGGGTCCACTGAAGCTTTCTTT. The rearrangement uses TRBV19 and TRBJ1-1; a possible D gene is TRBD1 (5 bases). The germline gives CDR1 LNHDA, CDR2 SQIVND (reference sequence). The CDR3 sequence is 13 residues long. V lost 2 bases, J lost 4 bases, and 8 bases lay in between.

This clone was observed once. V gene TRBV19 combines with J gene TRBJ1-1; maybe TRBD1 (6 bases). Germline V lookup: CDR1 LNHDA, CDR2 SQIVND (reference sequence). V was cut by 3 bases and J by 0 bases, with 14 bases left in between. CDR3 size: 16 residues. The DNA for the CDR3 is TGTGCCAGTAGTATTGGGCCCAGGGGCCTGAACACTGAAGCTTTCTTT. Translation: CASSIGPRGLNTEAFF.

V gene TRBV4-1 combines with J gene TRBJ2-7; 8 bases align to TRBD1. In germline, CDR1 is MGHRA, CDR2 YSYEKL. Trimming removed 2 bases from V and 2 bases from J; junction bases left unmatched: 5. The CDR3 totals 15 residues. The DNA of the CDR3 is TGCGCCAGCAGCCAATACGAACAGGGGGCCTACGAGCAGTACTTC. It specifies CASSQYEQGAYEQYF.

The chain recombines TRBV7-9 with TRBJ2-5; D gene ambiguous. The V gene's germline CDR1 is SEHNR and CDR2 FQNEAQ (reference sequence). Trimming stripped 2 bases from V and 6 bases from J, with 4 bases between. The CDR3 has 11 residues. The CDR3 region has the DNA TGTGCCAGCAGCTTATTAAAGACCCAGTACTTC. Its protein is CASSLLKTQYF.

The CDR3 loop is CASSTGASDVAYEQYF. The DNA of the CDR3 is TGCGCCAGCAGCACCGGGGCTAGCGACGTGGCCTACGAGCAGTACTTC. The chain recombines TRBV5-1 with TRBJ2-7; D possibly corresponds to TRBD2 (6 bases). The CDR3 extends over 16 amino acids. V was cut by 4 bases and J by 2 bases, with 19 bases left in between. Germline CDR1 reads SGHRS; CDR2 reads YFSETQ. The whole variable domain, remainder taken from reference TRBV5-1 and TRBJ2-7, is KAGVTQTPRYLIKTRGQQVTLSCSPISGHRSVSWYQQTPGQGLQFLFEYFSETQRNKGNFPGRFSGRQFSNSRSEMNVSTLELGDSALYLCASSTGASDVAYEQYFGPGTRLTVT.

This chain connects TRBV4-1 to TRBJ2-7; 14 positions match TRBD2. The germline V gene has CDR1 MGHRA and CDR2 YSYEKL. The CDR3 loop spans 15 amino acids. J lost 3 bases, V lost 5 bases, and 3 bases had no gene match. CDR3 residues: CASSLGLAGGYEQYF. The DNA of the CDR3 is TGCGCCAGCAGCTTAGGACTAGCGGGAGGCTACGAGCAGTACTTC.